Shown below are 29 T cell receptor beta chains from a single sample sequenced in a study of cytomegalovirus exposure and HLA in healthy donors. PCR was performed using 60 Vbeta and 13 Jbeta primers. The method was immunoSEQ multiplex PCR; TCRdb's version includes in-frame clones alone and lacks a portion of them. This table has around 170,000 clones, over 70% appearing once. The sequenced sample consisted of PBMCs. These receptors came from a man between 18 and 35 years old in good health and CMV-seronegative.

The chain couples TRBV7-9 to TRBJ2-3, with 8 bases identical to TRBD2. From germline, CDR1 is SEHNR and CDR2 FQNEAQ (reference sequence). Trimming took 2 bases from V and 6 from J; bases not matched to a gene: 7. This CDR3 contains 15 residues. As DNA, the CDR3 is TGTGCCAGCAGCTTAACGGGGGGGTATGGGGATACGCAGTATTTT. Protein sequence: CASSLTGGYGDTQYF.

Only a few counts were recorded for this clone. J is TRBJ1-5 and V is TRBV7-2, with 11 bases identical to TRBD1. The CDR3 is 15 residues long. Germline CDR1 SGHTA, CDR2 FQGNSA. V shed 3 bases and J 7 bases; nucleotides not matched to a gene: 5. CDR3 DNA: TGTGCCAGCAGCTTGGACAGGGGGCAGGACCAGCCCCAGCATTTT. Its translation: CASSLDRGQDQPQHF. The full variable domain, in which reference TRBV7-2 and TRBJ1-5 provide the parts outside the CDR3, is GAGVSQSPSNKVTEKGKDVELRCDPISGHTALYWYRQSLGQGLEFLIYFQGNSAPDKSGLPSDRFSAERTGGSVSTLTIQRTQQEDSAVYLCASSLDRGQDQPQHFGDGTRLSIL.

This clone was counted only a few times. The V and J genes are TRBV7-6 and TRBJ2-2, with TRBD2 as a possible D gene (6 bases). Germline lookup yields CDR1 SGHVS and CDR2 FNYEAQ. This CDR3 is built from 15 residues. Trimming pared 1 base from V and 3 bases from J, leaving 9 bases between. This CDR3 is CASSLDGSDTGELFF. As DNA, the CDR3 is TGTGCCAGCAGCTTAGACGGGAGTGACACCGGGGAGCTGTTTTTT.

V and J are TRBV19 and TRBJ2-1; the D gene is possibly TRBD2 (6 bases). V lost 7 bases to trimming and J lost 6 bases, with 28 bases between them. The CDR3 is 18 residues long. Per germline, CDR1 LNHDA and CDR2 SQIVND (reference sequence). The CDR3 here is CASTTLGTPSGLGNEQFF. The DNA of the CDR3 is TGTGCCAGTACCACTCTAGGGACTCCCAGCGGCCTGGGCAATGAGCAGTTCTTC.

This clone was detected once. The chain recombines TRBV2 with TRBJ2-3, with TRBD2 matching 9 bases. From germline, CDR1 is SNHLY and CDR2 FYNNEI. The CDR3 has 14 amino acids. V trimming: 6 bases; J trimming: 2 bases; junction bases outside the gene matches: 3. In nucleotides, the CDR3 is TGTGCCAGCAGCTTAGCGGGAGTCACAGATACGCAGTATTTT. This codes for CASSLAGVTDTQYF.

The chain is built from TRBV6-5 and TRBJ1-2; tentative D call: TRBD1 (5 bases). CDR1 MNHEY and CDR2 SVGAGI come from the germline V gene. The CDR3 totals 13 residues. The V and J ends lost 5 bases and 8 bases respectively, with 15 bases between them. CDR3 coding DNA: TGTGCCAGCAGTCCTGACAGAAGGGGCGGCTACACCTTC. Protein: CASSPDRRGGYTF.

The rearrangement joins TRBV29-1 to TRBJ2-7; D might be TRBD1 (6 bases). The CDR3 has 11 residues. Trimming removed 4 bases at V and 5 bases at J, with 9 bases between. Germline V gene lookup returns CDR1 SQVTM and CDR2 ANQGSEA. This CDR3 reads CSVATGNEQYF. The DNA of the CDR3 is TGCAGCGTTGCTACAGGGAACGAGCAGTACTTC.

The rearrangement joins TRBV7-8 to TRBJ2-1, with D possibly TRBD2 on 6 matching bases. V lost 1 base and J 4 bases, leaving 14 bases between the germline ends. The germline V gene has CDR1 SGHVS and CDR2 FQNEAQ. CDR3 length: 16 residues. The CDR3 coding sequence is TGTGCCAGCAGCTTAGAGGGACGGAGGGTATACAATGAGCAGTTCTTC. Amino acid sequence: CASSLEGRRVYNEQFF.

The CDR3 reads CAWRPGGVRLWQPQHF. Written as DNA, the CDR3 is TGTGCCTGGAGGCCCGGGGGAGTGAGGTTATGGCAGCCCCAGCATTTT. The rearrangement joins TRBV30 to TRBJ1-5; TRBD1 is a possible D gene (5 bases). Germline loops: CDR1 GTSNPN, CDR2 SVGIG (reference sequence). V gave up 3 bases and J gave up 7 bases, with 22 bases separating them. This CDR3 comprises 16 residues. The complete variable domain, with remaining parts taken from reference TRBV30 and TRBJ1-5, reads SQTIHQWPATLVQPVGSPLSLECTVEGTSNPNLYWYRQAAGRGLQLLFYSVGIGQISSEVPQNLSASRPQDRQFILSSKKLLLSDSGFYLCAWRPGGVRLWQPQHFGDGTRLSIL.

This clone was found once. The chain couples TRBV13 to TRBJ2-1; 13 positions agree with TRBD2. CDR3 length: 17 amino acids. Germline values: CDR1 PRHDT, CDR2 FYEKMQ (reference sequence). Trimming cost V 5 bases and J 8 bases; bases outside gene matches: 12. CDR3 in amino acids: CASSGSSGLAGRDEQFF. DNA of the CDR3: TGTGCCAGCAGCGGATCCTCGGGACTAGCGGGGCGGGATGAGCAGTTCTTC.

This clone was observed a handful of times. One end of the junction varies from germline; a read error may be responsible. This chain joins TRBV7-3 and TRBJ2-1; D is unclear. The germline CDR1 and CDR2 sequences are SGHTA and FQGTGA. The CDR3 runs to 14 residues. CDR3 in amino acids: CASSLGQSFNEQFF. The CDR3 DNA reads as TGTGCCAGCAGCTTAGGGCAGTCCTTCAATGAGCAGTTCTTC.

The V call is TRBV5-8, the J call TRBJ1-2, with D perhaps matching TRBD1 (5 bases). The V gene lost 2 bases and the J gene lost 3 bases, with 14 bases spanning the gap. Germline lookup yields CDR1 SGHTS and CDR2 YDEGEE. The CDR3 is 15 residues long. DNA of the CDR3: TGTGCCAGCAGCTTCAGGGCCACCCGCTACTATGGCTACACCTTC. Residues: CASSFRATRYYGYTF.

V gene TRBV6-5 combines with J gene TRBJ2-4; D is ambiguous. Germline V gene lookup returns CDR1 MNHEY and CDR2 SVGAGI. CDR3 length equals 15 residues. V was cut by 6 bases and J by 0 bases, with 12 bases left in between. The CDR3 sequence: CASRHRGLAKNIQYF. The CDR3 DNA is TGTGCCAGCAGGCATCGCGGTCTAGCCAAAAACATTCAGTACTTC.

The sample holds one count of this clone. A read error may account for a junction end that differs from germline. CDR3 bases: TGTTCCAGCACCCCCGGGGCCTACGAGCAGTACTTC. Amino acids: CSSTPGAYEQYF. The V gene is TRBV7-9, the J gene TRBJ2-7; D possibly corresponds to TRBD2 (5 bases). This CDR3 comprises 12 residues. The germline CDR1 and CDR2 sequences are SEHNR and FQNEAQ (reference sequence).

This clone was observed a few times. This sequence joins TRBV27 and TRBJ2-6, with TRBD2 matching 7 bases. The trim removed 0 bases at V and 4 bases at J, leaving 6 bases unmatched. CDR3 length equals 17 residues. Germline V lookup: CDR1 MNHEY, CDR2 SMNVEV (reference sequence). The CDR3: CASSLSVGGSGANVLTF. The CDR3 DNA is TGTGCCAGCAGTTTATCGGTCGGGGGGAGCGGGGCCAACGTCCTGACTTTC. Looking up the rest from reference TRBV27 and TRBJ2-6 gives the full variable domain: EAQVTQNPRYLITVTGKKLTVTCSQNMNHEYMSWYRQDPGLGLRQIYYSMNVEVTDKGDVPEGYKVSRKEKRNFPLILESPSPNQTSLYFCASSLSVGGSGANVLTFGAGSRLTVL.

This clone was seen just once. The chain employs TRBV30 and TRBJ1-2; 7 bases agree with TRBD1. The germline V gene encodes CDR1 GTSNPN and CDR2 SVGIG (reference sequence). J gave up 4 bases and V 2 bases, and 7 bases lay outside the gene matches. The CDR3 has 14 amino acids. The DNA of the CDR3 is TGTGCCTGGAGTACACCGGGACAGATCTATGGCTACACCTTC. It translates to CAWSTPGQIYGYTF.

The chain recombines TRBV12-1 with TRBJ1-2. TRBV12-1 is flagged as a pseudogene. The CDR3 runs 15 residues. CDR3 region: CASSSHAAVNYGYTF. In DNA, the CDR3 is TGTGCCAGCAGCTCCCACGCTGCGGTCAACTATGGCTACACCTTC.

This clone was found once. The chain combines TRBV19 with TRBJ2-3, with 13 bases aligning to TRBD2. V gave up 3 bases and J gave up 4 bases; unmatched junction bases: 7. Per germline, CDR1 LNHDA and CDR2 SQIVND (reference sequence). This CDR3 comprises 17 residues. CDR3 in DNA: TGTGCCAGTAGTATTGGGAGGACTAGCGGGAGCCCAGATACGCAGTATTTT. Its translation is CASSIGRTSGSPDTQYF.

V is TRBV4-1 and J is TRBJ1-2, with unresolved D. CDR3 length: 14 residues. The germline CDR1 and CDR2 sequences are MGHRA and YSYEKL. V was clipped by 0 bases and J by 8 bases, with 13 bases between them. This CDR3 is CASSQDPRVGGYTF. The CDR3 coding sequence is TGCGCCAGCAGCCAAGATCCCCGGGTTGGCGGCTACACCTTC.

This clone was recorded a few times. The rearrangement uses TRBV19 and TRBJ1-1; D remains unclear. Germline V lookup: CDR1 LNHDA, CDR2 SQIVND (reference sequence). This CDR3 has 13 amino acids. Trimming stripped 5 bases from V and 2 bases from J, with 9 bases between. CDR3 in DNA: TGTGCCAGTAGTCACACCTTCAACACTGAAGCTTTCTTT. Its protein product is CASSHTFNTEAFF.

V is TRBV10-3 and J is TRBJ2-1; 10 nucleotides line up with TRBD1. The V and J ends lost 10 bases and 7 bases, in that order; junction bases with no gene match: 10. The V gene's germline CDR1 is ENHRY and CDR2 SYGVKD. The CDR3 has 14 residues. The CDR3 sequence: CATAGQGGLNEQFF. For the CDR3, the DNA is TGTGCCACCGCTGGACAGGGGGGTTTGAATGAGCAGTTCTTC.

The rearrangement uses TRBV4-3 and TRBJ1-1, with 7 nucleotides matching TRBD1. CDR1 and CDR2 (germline): LGHNA, YSLEER. Trimming removed 4 bases from V and 3 bases from J; junction bases left unmatched: 5. CDR3 length: 14 residues. In DNA form, the CDR3 reads TGCGCCAGCAGCCCGAGGGGGCGGGACACTGAAGCTTTCTTT. Amino acids: CASSPRGRDTEAFF.

This clone appeared a few times. The chain uses TRBV13 and TRBJ2-1; D gene uncertain. The CDR3 contains 11 residues. Trimming shortened V by 0 bases and J by 13 bases, and 7 bases separated the two germline ends. The germline gives CDR1 PRHDT, CDR2 FYEKMQ (reference sequence). CDR3 in amino acids: CASSLGARQFF. The CDR3, as DNA: TGTGCCAGCAGCTTAGGGGCTCGACAGTTCTTC.

This clone was seen only a few times. The rearrangement joins TRBV11-2 to TRBJ1-5, with D unresolved. With 5 bases removed from V and 11 bases from J, the gap between germline ends came to 10 bases. Germline-derived CDR1 and CDR2 are SGHAT and FQNNGV. The CDR3 has 11 amino acids. The CDR3 DNA follows: TGTGCCAGCAGCCTATCACTAGCCCAGCATTTT. Translated, it gives CASSLSLAQHF. The full variable domain, completed using reference TRBV11-2 and TRBJ1-5, is EAGVAQSPRYKIIEKRQSVAFWCNPISGHATLYWYQQILGQGPKLLIQFQNNGVVDDSQLPKDRFSAERLKGVDSTLKIQPAKLEDSAVYLCASSLSLAQHFGDGTRLSIL.

As concerns this clone: This specimen includes other DNA sequences encoding the same CDR3. The genes are TRBV30 and TRBJ2-1; 10 bases map to TRBD2. V lost 2 bases to trimming and J lost 3 bases; unmatched junction nucleotides: 4. Germline assignment: CDR1 GTSNPN and CDR2 SVGIG (reference sequence). CDR3 length: 15 residues. CDR3 residues: CAWSFLAGDYNEQFF. DNA of the CDR3: TGTGCCTGGAGTTTTCTAGCGGGAGACTACAATGAGCAGTTCTTC.

This clone was observed a few times. CDR3: CATSRDSLSSGEQYF. CDR3 coding DNA: TGTGCCACCAGCAGAGATTCATTGTCTAGCGGCGAGCAGTACTTC. The rearrangement links TRBV15 to TRBJ2-7; 7 bases agree with TRBD2. The CDR3 sequence is 15 residues long. In germline, CDR1 is LNHNV, CDR2 YYDKDF (reference sequence). V dropped 0 bases and J dropped 6; count of bases not matched to a gene: 8. The full variable domain, in which reference TRBV15 and TRBJ2-7 provide the parts outside the CDR3, is DAMVIQNPRYQVTQFGKPVTLSCSQTLNHNVMYWYQQKSSQAPKLLFHYYDKDFNNEADTPDNFQSRRPNTSFCFLDIRSPGLGDTAMYLCATSRDSLSSGEQYFGPGTRLTVT.

This chain links TRBV30 with TRBJ1-1; 10 bases fit TRBD1. Germline CDR1 is GTSNPN and CDR2 is SVGIG (reference sequence). The ends lost 0 bases at V and 11 bases at J; junction bases unmatched: 3. The CDR3 has 12 amino acids. CDR3 in amino acids: CAWSVGTGVAFF. As DNA, the CDR3 is TGTGCCTGGAGTGTCGGGACAGGGGTCGCTTTCTTT.

V is TRBV7-3 and J is TRBJ2-3, with D perhaps matching TRBD1 (6 bases). Looked up from germline, CDR1 is SGHTA and CDR2 is FQGTGA. V was clipped by 2 bases and J by 1 base, with 10 bases between them. The CDR3 loop spans 15 amino acids. The CDR3 is CASSLSQGRTDTQYF. In DNA, the CDR3 is TGTGCCAGCAGCTTATCACAGGGCCGCACAGATACGCAGTATTTT.

This clone was counted a few times. J is TRBJ1-4 and V is TRBV7-9; 9 bases fit TRBD1. This CDR3 has 17 residues. The V gene end was trimmed by 4 bases and the J gene end by 3 bases; junction bases not matched to a gene: 9. Germline loops: CDR1 SEHNR, CDR2 FQNEAQ (reference sequence). The CDR3 here is CASSSTTGGLANEKLFF. The CDR3 coding sequence is TGTGCCAGCAGCTCAACAACAGGGGGCTTAGCTAATGAAAAACTGTTTTTT.